This T cell receptor (beta chain) was captured by sequencing in a study of somatic mutations in cytotoxic T cells in rheumatoid arthritis. Repertoires were generated with immunoSEQ multiplex PCR, while TCRdb's copy carries only in-frame clones and drops some. The repertoire includes around 24,000 clones, 82% of them detected once, and around 5% sits in the top ten. The CDR3 consists of 18 residues. Trimming shortened V by 2 bases and J by 0 bases, and 20 bases separated the two germline ends. Germline CDR1 ENHRY, CDR2 SYGVKD. Positive selection with magnetic beads achieved the isolation of CD4+ and CD8+ cells, followed by a flow cytometry check of purity.

The receptor comes from a middle-aged man in good health. The chain has TRBV10-3 and TRBJ2-7; possibly TRBD2 for D (6 bases). The material sequenced was CD8+ T cells sorted from blood. CDR3 coding DNA: TGTGCCATCAGTGAGGCGGAGGGCTACGGAGAACACTCCTACGAGCAGTACTTC. Amino acid sequence: CAISEAEGYGEHSYEQYF.